Listed below are T cell receptor beta chains from one sample, sequenced in a study of T cell changes during pregnancy in multiple sclerosis. Sequenced by immunoSEQ multiplex PCR; TCRdb stores in-frame clones only, minus some. The sample lists some 99,000 clones; roughly 94% were seen once. The sequencing here drew on peripheral blood, taken after pregnancy. All receptors derive from a female donor in good health, enrolled as a control in a pregnancy study. The CDR3 runs from the conserved cysteine through the conserved F or W.

TRBJ2-3,TRBV7-2,CASSPGQVPDTQYF
TRBJ1-5,TRBV6-6,CASRRGTGENQPQHF
TRBJ2-3,TRBV7-2,CASSSRAAITDTQYF
TRBJ1-5,TRBV19,CASSVTGVPQPQHF
TRBJ1-2,TRBV5-1,CASSEGTGPYGYTF
TRBJ2-5,TRBV7-3,CASSLTRMTSGWETQYF
TRBJ1-2,TRBV4-1,CASSQGTGTAYGYTF
TRBJ2-3,TRBV18,CASSPVGRPDTQYF
TRBJ1-2,TRBV18,CASSPARTGDNYGYTF
TRBJ1-4,TRBV18,CASSPPSGRGSEKLFF
TRBJ2-5,TRBV6-5,CASSLAGAGETQYF
NA,TRBV6-1,CASRRTSGGSYEQYF
TRBJ2-1,TRBV6-4,CASSDSIVSSGLDEQFF
TRBJ2-1,TRBV19,CASSLAGVNYNEQFF
TRBJ1-4,TRBV18,CASLQDTNEKLFF
TRBJ2-1,TRBV7-9,CASRTSPSSYNEQFF
TRBJ1-1,TRBV7-2,CASSWDRERTEAFF
TRBJ2-1,TRBV19,CASSIGQGRDNEQFF
TRBJ1-2,TRBV2,CASIRTENYGYTF
TRBJ1-5,TRBV19,CASVITANRVSNQPQHF
TRBJ2-2,TRBV19,CASSIDPGLAGDLFGELFF
TRBJ2-7,TRBV11-2,CASSFLGDRAYEQYF
TRBJ2-7,TRBV6-4,CASSDSREGTKYF
TRBJ2-4,TRBV4-2,CASSQDRDIQYF
TRBJ2-1,TRBV14,CASSQIRGQSNEQFF
TRBJ2-2,TRBV5-1,CASSVQGTGWTGELFF
TRBJ2-7,TRBV5-1,CASSGSGTGLEQYF
TRBJ2-4,TRBV27,CASSLSPVGAGANIQYF
TRBJ2-3,TRBV11-3,CASSITDTQYF
TRBJ2-3,TRBV5-4,CASKVGAGGTSTDTQYF
TRBJ2-1,TRBV25-1,CASSEVNEQFF